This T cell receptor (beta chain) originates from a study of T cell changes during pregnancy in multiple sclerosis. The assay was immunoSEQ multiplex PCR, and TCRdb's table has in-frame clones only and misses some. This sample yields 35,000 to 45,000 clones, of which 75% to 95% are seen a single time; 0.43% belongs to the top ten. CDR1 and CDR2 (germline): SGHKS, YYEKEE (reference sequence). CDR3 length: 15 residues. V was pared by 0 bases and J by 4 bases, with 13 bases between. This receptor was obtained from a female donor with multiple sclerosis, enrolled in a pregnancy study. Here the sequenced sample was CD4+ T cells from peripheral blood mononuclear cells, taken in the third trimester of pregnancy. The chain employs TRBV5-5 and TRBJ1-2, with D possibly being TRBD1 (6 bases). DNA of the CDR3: TGTGCCAGCAGCTTGGCGCCACAGGGAGTCTATGGCTACACCTTC. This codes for CASSLAPQGVYGYTF.